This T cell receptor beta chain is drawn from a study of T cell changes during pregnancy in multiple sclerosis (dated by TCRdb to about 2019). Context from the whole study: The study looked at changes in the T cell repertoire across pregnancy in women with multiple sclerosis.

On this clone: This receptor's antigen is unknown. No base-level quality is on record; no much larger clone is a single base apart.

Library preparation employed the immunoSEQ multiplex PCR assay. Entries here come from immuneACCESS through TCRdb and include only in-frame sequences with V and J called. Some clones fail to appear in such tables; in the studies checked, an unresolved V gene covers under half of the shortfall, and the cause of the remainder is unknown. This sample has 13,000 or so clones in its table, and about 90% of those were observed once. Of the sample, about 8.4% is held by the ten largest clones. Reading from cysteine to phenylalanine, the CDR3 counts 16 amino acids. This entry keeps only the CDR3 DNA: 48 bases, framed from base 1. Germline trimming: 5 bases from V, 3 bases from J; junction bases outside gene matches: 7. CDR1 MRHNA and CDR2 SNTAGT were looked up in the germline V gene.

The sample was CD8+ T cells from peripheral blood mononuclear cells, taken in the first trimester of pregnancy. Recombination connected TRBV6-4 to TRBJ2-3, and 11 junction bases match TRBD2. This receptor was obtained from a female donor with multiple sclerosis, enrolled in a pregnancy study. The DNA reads TGTGCCAGCAGTCCAGAGGCTAGCGGGGGGACAGATACGCAGTATTTT. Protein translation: CASSPEASGGTDTQYF.